This T cell receptor (beta chain) was retrieved from a study of blood T cell repertoires in COVID-19. Study context: PBMCs, B-cell-depleted T cells, or T cells provided the cDNA or gDNA that made up the material.

J lost 9 bases, V lost 3 bases, and 8 bases had no gene match. This CDR3 comprises 15 residues. Germline V gives CDR1 MDHEN, CDR2 SYDVKM. The data were produced by immunoSEQ multiplex PCR, yet TCRdb's version contains in-frame clones alone and is incomplete. The sample contains roughly 160,000 clones, about nine tenths of which appear only once. The chain couples TRBV28 to TRBJ2-1, with 10 bases matching TRBD2. Sequenced input: peripheral blood. The clonotype comes from a man younger than 35 with COVID-19, enrolled during active disease. CDR3 loop: CASSFKLAGSGEQFF. CDR3 bases: TGTGCCAGCAGTTTTAAACTAGCGGGATCAGGTGAGCAGTTCTTC.